This paragraph reports one T cell receptor (beta chain). The antigen is undetermined. As every portion of the isolated RNA was reverse transcribed, the sequencing read expressed TCRB transcripts. Sequenced by immunoSEQ multiplex PCR; TCRdb stores in-frame clones only, minus some. In the table there are some 290,000 clones, roughly 13% of which are singletons. This sample is part of a study of beta chain features in type 1 diabetes. Study-wide context: Investigators examined 107,917,701 sorted cells across all samples. Study-wide results and limits: People with Type 1 diabetes carried modestly yet significantly shorter TCRB CDR3s in all four CD4+ subsets. Naive, central memory and Treg TCRB repertoires seemed to resemble each other more closely in patients than they did in healthy donors. VDJ junctions from type 1 diabetes patients carried fewer insertions and larger deletions.

CD45RO/CCR7/CD25/CD127/CD95/CD27 sorting isolated CD4+ naive, central memory, regulatory and stem cell-like memory cells. The CDR3 runs 15 residues. CDR1 is SGHTA, CDR2 FQGNSA, per germline. J was trimmed by 0 bases and V by 6 bases; bases with no gene match: 5. This chain joins TRBV7-2 and TRBJ2-1; 7 bases fit TRBD2. The sample consisted of naive CD4+ T cells from blood. The source of this sequence is a young man with type 1 diabetes. CDR3 sequence (DNA): TGTGCCAGCAGTCCCGCTAGCGGCTCCTACAATGAGCAGTTCTTC. Amino acids: CASSPASGSYNEQFF.